Listed below are T cell receptor beta chains from one sample, sequenced in a study of identical twins. TCRdb re-analysed the 5' RACE reads in MiXCR, keeping a single row per CDR3 protein. The sample has 600,000 to 800,000 distinct CDR3 sequences, around 21% seen once. These same data were also listed under a study on T cells expressing NK-cell markers.

The sequencing sample was made of PBMCs. All receptors come from a young woman in good health. The CDR3 runs from the conserved cysteine through the conserved F or W. A D gene is named only where the DNA matches it firmly. Size values are once, few and many counts, or a class for expanded clones, and some rows have none.

clone_size | d_call | j_call | v_call | cdr3_nt | cdr3_aa
. | . | TRBJ2-7 | TRBV10-2 | TGCGCCAGCAGTGAAACTCAGACCTACGAGCAGTACTTC | CASSETQTYEQYF
. | . | TRBJ1-2 | TRBV7-2 | TGTGCCAGCAGCTGGGACATCAATGGCTACACCTTC | CASSWDINGYTF
. | . | TRBJ2-3 | TRBV7-2 | TGTGCCAGCAGCTTAGCGAGCTCCGACACAGATACGCAGTATTTT | CASSLASSDTDTQYF
. | . | TRBJ2-7 | TRBV6-5 | TGTGCCAGCAAGGGACGCCTCTACGAGCAGTACTTC | CASKGRLYEQYF
few | TRBD2 | TRBJ2-3 | TRBV6-1 | TGTGCCAGCAGTAATCCTCCCTCTGCGGGAGGGCCCATGCGGAATACGCAGTATTTT | CASSNPPSAGGPMRNTQYF
. | . | TRBJ2-5 | TRBV5-5 | TGTGCCAGCAGCGGAACAGCTTTAGAGACCCAGTACTTC | CASSGTALETQYF
. | . | TRBJ1-2 | TRBV20-1 | TGCAGTGCTAGAGGGGGAGGGGTTCCCTCTAACTATGGCTACACCTTC | CSARGGGVPSNYGYTF
few | TRBD1 | TRBJ1-1 | TRBV19 | TGTGCCAGTAGTGTACAGGGGTGGAACACTGAAGCTTTCTTT | CASSVQGWNTEAFF
. | TRBD1 | TRBJ2-3 | TRBV20-1 | TGCAGTGCTGAGGACAGGGGGCGTCTTGAGCCCACAGATACGCAGTATTTT | CSAEDRGRLEPTDTQYF
. | TRBD1 | TRBJ1-6 | TRBV9 | TGTGCCAGCAGGGGGACAGGGGATTCACCCCTCCACTTT | CASRGTGDSPLHF
few | . | TRBJ1-2 | TRBV6-1 | TGTGCCAGCTACCTCCCGGGACGGGAGGGGAATGGCTACACCTTC | CASYLPGREGNGYTF
. | . | TRBJ2-3 | TRBV5-1 | TGCGCCAGCAGCTTGGGAATTAGCACAGATACGCAGTATTTT | CASSLGISTDTQYF
few | TRBD1 | TRBJ1-2 | TRBV27 | TGTGCCAGCCGGAAGTCAGGGGGCACGAGAGAGGGCTACACCTTC | CASRKSGGTREGYTF
. | . | TRBJ2-2 | TRBV7-2 | TGTGCCAGCAGCTTAGTAGCTAGCTGGAACACCGGGGAGCTGTTTTTT | CASSLVASWNTGELFF
many | TRBD2 | TRBJ2-3 | TRBV20-1 | TGCAGTGCTAGAGTGGCAGCGGGGGGCACAGATACGCAGTATTTT | CSARVAAGGTDTQYF
few | . | TRBJ2-3 | TRBV10-2 | TGCGCCAGCGGTAGCGGTAGCACAGATACGCAGTATTTT | CASGSGSTDTQYF
. | . | TRBJ2-3 | TRBV10-1 | TGCGCCAGCAGCCCGTTACCCGGGGATACGCAGTATTTT | CASSPLPGDTQYF
few | . | TRBJ2-7 | TRBV6-1 | TGTGCCAGCAGCCGCGGGGGACACTACGAGCAGTACTTC | CASSRGGHYEQYF
. | . | TRBJ1-5 | TRBV12-5 | TGTGCTAGTGGTTCTCGTCGTGCGGGACAGCCCCAGCATTTT | CASGSRRAGQPQHF
few | TRBD2 | TRBJ2-7 | TRBV7-8 | TGTGCCAGCAGCCCTCGACTAGCGGGGCCCTACGAGCAGTACTTC | CASSPRLAGPYEQYF
few | . | TRBJ2-3 | TRBV7-3 | TGTGCCAGCAGCTCAGAGGGTGATACGCAGTATTTT | CASSSEGDTQYF
few | . | TRBJ2-7 | TRBV25-1 | TGTGCCAGCCGTGACACGTACTACGAGCAGTACTTC | CASRDTYYEQYF
. | . | TRBJ1-2 | TRBV2 | TGTGCCAGCACCATCCTGCTAGGCTACACCTTC | CASTILLGYTF
few | . | TRBJ2-5 | TRBV10-3 | TGTGCCATCAGTGAAGGTAGCGAACAAGAGACCCAGTACTTC | CAISEGSEQETQYF
few | TRBD2 | TRBJ2-1 | TRBV7-9 | TGTGCCAGCAGCCCGGTCGGTAAGACTAGCGGACACAATGAGCAGTTCTTC | CASSPVGKTSGHNEQFF
. | . | TRBJ1-5 | TRBV20-1 | TGCAGTGCTAACAGGGAAGATCAGCCCCAGCATTTT | CSANREDQPQHF
. | TRBD1 | TRBJ2-6 | TRBV5-5 | TGTGCCAGCAGCTTATCCGGGACAGGGGCCTCTGGGGCCAACGTCCTGACTTTC | CASSLSGTGASGANVLTF
few | TRBD1 | TRBJ1-6 | TRBV4-2 | TGTGCCAGCAGCCATACAGGGGATTCACCCCTCCACTTT | CASSHTGDSPLHF
few | . | TRBJ2-1 | TRBV10-3 | TGTGCCATCAGTGGGGCAGGGGATGAGCAGTTCTTC | CAISGAGDEQFF
few | TRBD2 | TRBJ2-2 | TRBV24-1 | TGTGCCACCAGTGATTCTGGGCAGGGAGGGTTCGGGGAGCTGTTTTTT | CATSDSGQGGFGELFF
. | TRBD1 | TRBJ1-1 | TRBV6-1 | TGTGCCAGCACCCTGGGACAGGGAGGTGAAGCTTTCTTT | CASTLGQGGEAFF
. | . | TRBJ2-1 | TRBV12-3/TRBV12-4 | TGTGCCAGCAGGTGGGGCCATGAGCAGTTCTTC | CASRWGHEQFF
. | . | TRBJ1-3 | TRBV20-1 | TGCAGTGCTAGGGGAGGGACTGGAAACACCATATATTTT | CSARGGTGNTIYF
. | TRBD1 | TRBJ2-1 | TRBV13 | TGTGCCAGCAGCTTAAAAGGACAGGGGGACAATGAGCAGTTCTTC | CASSLKGQGDNEQFF
. | TRBD2 | TRBJ2-2 | TRBV27 | TGTGCCAGCAGATCCGGGGGGGCAACTGGGGAGCTGTTTTTT | CASRSGGATGELFF
few | TRBD2 | TRBJ2-3 | TRBV5-1 | TGCGCCAGCAGCTGGGGACTAGCCCAAACGGGAGATACGCAGTATTTT | CASSWGLAQTGDTQYF
. | . | TRBJ2-1 | TRBV15 | TGTGCCACCAGCAGAGAAGAGGTTGAGCAGTTCTTC | CATSREEVEQFF
. | TRBD2 | TRBJ2-7 | TRBV6-1 | TGTGCCAGCAGCGGGACTACCGCGCCCTACGAGCAGTACTTC | CASSGTTAPYEQYF
. | . | TRBJ1-5 | TRBV3-1 | TGTGCCAGTCAGGCAGGGACCGGGCCCCAGCATTTT | CASQAGTGPQHF
few | . | TRBJ2-5 | TRBV5-1 | TGCGCCAGCAGCTCGACGCTGCTACAAGAGACCCAGTACTTC | CASSSTLLQETQYF
. | . | TRBJ2-5 | TRBV20-1 | TGCAGGCGTCGGAGGGACCAAACCCAAGAGACCCAGTACTTC | CRRRRDQTQETQYF
few | . | TRBJ1-5 | TRBV6-1 | TGTGCCAGCAGCCCCTCGGTCACGAGGATCCAGCCCCAGCATTTT | CASSPSVTRIQPQHF
many | . | TRBJ1-1 | TRBV12-3/TRBV12-4 | TGTGCCAGCAGTCGCCACGGGCTGGGGGCTTTCTTT | CASSRHGLGAFF